A selection of T cell receptor beta chains follows, all from one sample in a study of blood T cell repertoires in COVID-19. Assay used: immunoSEQ multiplex PCR; TCRdb lists only in-frame clones, some missing. The sample includes 65,000 to 70,000 clones, about 81% of them seen just once. Sequencing was performed on peripheral blood. All receptors derive from a human donor in a cohort sampled during active COVID-19. Each CDR3 is given with its conserved first and last residue. Fields, in order: CDR3 length, clone size, J gene, V gene, CDR3 protein. Some rows mark clone size as missing; the rest say once, few, many or name a class of expanded clone.

15 once TRBJ1-5 TRBV6-5 CATILGHRYNQPQHF
19 NA TRBJ2-1 TRBV4-1 CASSQEPTLAGVTRNEQFF
13 NA TRBJ1-1 TRBV30 CALEATGGTEAFF
15 NA TRBJ2-5 TRBV7-2 CASSLQAGDVETQYF
15 NA TRBJ2-7 TRBV3-1/TRBV3-2 CASSQPKPGSYEQYF
13 few TRBJ1-5 TRBV6-5 CASSLEFGQPQHF
15 NA TRBJ2-7 TRBV11-1 CASSLNGASGYEQYF
16 NA TRBJ1-2 TRBV3-1/TRBV3-2 CASSQFGGGQVYGYTF
14 NA TRBJ2-5 TRBV28 CASSPLDREATQYF
17 NA TRBJ1-2 TRBV27 CASSSGQGPLWGNGYTF
13 few TRBJ1-1 TRBV5-1 CASSYTRQSEAFF
12 NA TRBJ1-2 TRBV10-2 CASSESSGGYTF
18 NA TRBJ1-4 TRBV2 CASRPRPGNREGNEKLFF
15 NA TRBJ2-7 TRBV5-8 CASSPWGLHSYEQYF
17 NA TRBJ2-7 TRBV28 CASSFPSGLAFSYEQYF
18 NA TRBJ2-3 TRBV3-1/TRBV3-2 CASSPSRDRGREADTQYF
15 NA TRBJ2-7 TRBV5-1 CASSLGQGTTYEQYF
15 NA TRBJ2-7 TRBV30 CAWRARTGGFNEQYF
15 few TRBJ2-2 TRBV9 CASSASGSNTGELFF
9 NA TRBJ1-2 TRBV21-1 CASVVGYTF
14 NA TRBJ2-1 TRBV11-2 CASSLEGWAGEQFF
17 NA TRBJ1-5 TRBV7-2 CASSPVGGFGVGQPQHF
17 NA TRBJ2-5 TRBV6-2/TRBV6-3 CASSYSPLEGGGETQYF
17 NA TRBJ1-5 TRBV28 CASSPTDRTYSNQPQHF
13 NA TRBJ2-5 TRBV28 CASRTGGQETQYF
14 NA TRBJ1-5 TRBV3-1/TRBV3-2 CASSKTNSNQPQHF
14 NA TRBJ2-1 TRBV14 CASSQDLYRLEQFF
18 NA TRBJ1-1 TRBV7-8 CASSLARGRQGTSTEAFF
13 NA TRBJ2-1 TRBV3-1/TRBV3-2 CASSQGLVIEQFF
15 NA TRBJ2-1 TRBV6-5 CASSPEGGALREQFF